This TCR beta chain was captured in a study of blood T cell repertoires in COVID-19. Study background: Acute and convalescent COVID-19 specimens originated in the United States, Italy and Spain.

Those enrolled, adults aged about 18 to 95 years, came from some 23 US areas. Symptom resolution, clearance, or two negative PCRs marked donors in Cohort 3 as recovered. Authors' data handling: Researchers report that nucleated cell counts were estimated from reference gene primer amplification. Assay: immunoSEQ multiplex PCR; the TCRdb copy retains only in-frame clones and omits some. The V and J calls and clone size are taken from that table; D and trimming were inferred from the DNA. The sample lists about 300,000 clones; approximately 90% were seen once. With 1 base removed from V and 7 bases from J, the gap between germline ends came to 10 bases. Germline CDR1 and CDR2: MGHRA and YSYEKL. The CDR3 is 13 residues long.

The sequencing sample was made of PBMCs or T cells enriched from blood (not recorded which). The receptor's source is a man aged 25-45 years who had recovered from COVID-19. The chain joins TRBV4-1 to TRBJ1-2, with D tentatively TRBD1 (6 bases). The chain's CDR3 is CASSQGTEVGYTF. CDR3 in DNA: TGCGCCAGCAGCCAAGGGACAGAGGTTGGCTACACCTTC.